Listed below are T cell receptor beta chains from one sample, sequenced in a study of shared clonotypes between healthy human individuals. Profiled with immunoSEQ multiplex PCR; TCRdb holds only in-frame clones, not every one. This table has fewer than 3 million clones, around 92% appearing once. Sample: naive CD4+ T cells from PBMCs. The source of these receptors is a man between 18 and 29 years old in good health. Some clones in this sample may be carry-over from other donors' samples. The CDR3 runs from the conserved cysteine through the conserved F or W. A D gene is named only where the DNA matches it firmly. The size entry is marked missing in some rows and otherwise reads once, few, many or a size class.

TRBJ1-1	few	TRBV7-9	.	CASSRQENTEAFF	TGTGCCAGCAGCCGACAGGAAAACACTGAAGCTTTCTTT
TRBJ2-1	.	TRBV19	.	CASSDSPSYNEQFF	TGTGCCAGTAGTGACAGCCCGTCCTACAATGAGCAGTTCTTC
TRBJ2-5	.	TRBV7-3	TRBD2	CASSPGLAGFQETQYF	TGTGCCAGCAGCCCAGGACTAGCGGGATTCCAAGAGACCCAGTACTTC
TRBJ2-1	.	TRBV6-1	TRBD1	CASSSGTVYNEQFF	TGTGCCAGCAGCTCCGGGACAGTCTACAATGAGCAGTTCTTC
TRBJ2-5	.	TRBV19	TRBD2	CASSIGLAGGGETQYF	TGTGCCAGTAGTATTGGACTAGCGGGAGGTGGAGAGACCCAGTACTTC
TRBJ2-7	.	TRBV7-2	.	CASSLSPTHYEQYF	TGTGCCAGCAGCTTAAGTCCGACCCACTACGAGCAGTACTTC
TRBJ2-1	once	TRBV27	TRBD2	CASSLELAVYNEQFF	TGTGCCAGCAGTTTAGAACTAGCGGTTTACAATGAGCAGTTCTTC
TRBJ2-2	.	TRBV29-1	TRBD1	CSVLTGVNTGELFF	TGCAGCGTTTTGACAGGGGTGAACACCGGGGAGCTGTTTTTT
TRBJ1-2	.	TRBV27	.	CASTRWGPSYGYTF	TGTGCCAGCACGCGATGGGGGCCTAGCTATGGCTACACCTTC
TRBJ2-7	.	TRBV6-6	.	CASSQTLTAYEQYF	TGTGCCAGCAGTCAAACCCTGACAGCCTACGAGCAGTACTTC
TRBJ2-3	.	TRBV4-3	.	CASSQENTQYF	TGCGCCAGCAGCCAAGAGAATACGCAGTATTTT
TRBJ1-1	.	TRBV27	.	CASSLGKVAEAFF	TGTGCCAGCAGTTTAGGAAAGGTGGCTGAAGCTTTCTTT
TRBJ1-1	.	TRBV29-1	.	CSVVPGYKTEAFF	TGCAGCGTTGTGCCGGGATACAAGACTGAAGCTTTCTTT
TRBJ2-7	.	TRBV6-6	TRBD2	CASRAVTGGPQEGQYF	TGTGCCAGCAGGGCCGTCACGGGAGGGCCCCAGGAGGGGCAGTACTTC
TRBJ2-3	.	TRBV7-3	TRBD1	CASSPGTGADTQYF	TGTGCCAGCAGCCCCGGGACAGGGGCAGATACGCAGTATTTT
TRBJ2-7	.	TRBV18	.	CASSPPSSPAHEQYF	TGTGCCAGCTCACCACCGTCTTCCCCAGCCCACGAGCAGTACTTC
TRBJ2-7	.	TRBV30	TRBD2	CAWGIAGGPYEQYF	TGTGCCTGGGGCATAGCGGGAGGGCCTTACGAGCAGTACTTC
TRBJ2-6	.	TRBV7-9	.	CASSLSVGSRDGANVLTF	TGTGCCAGCAGCTTAAGTGTCGGGTCCCGGGATGGGGCCAACGTCCTGACTTTC
TRBJ2-1	few	TRBV29-1	.	CSGLWAEGDEQFF	TGCAGCGGCCTGTGGGCGGAGGGGGATGAGCAGTTCTTC
TRBJ1-2	.	TRBV28	.	CASVGTGTPRNYGYTF	TGTGCCAGCGTGGGAACAGGGACACCGAGAAACTATGGCTACACCTTC
TRBJ2-7	.	TRBV6-1	.	CASSVTGTSTYEQYF	TGTGCCAGCAGTGTGACCGGGACATCTACCTACGAGCAGTACTTC
TRBJ1-1	.	TRBV6-5	.	CASTFDRRSNTEAFF	TGTGCCAGCACCTTCGACAGAAGGTCGAACACTGAAGCTTTCTTT
TRBJ2-7	.	TRBV2	.	CASSDPWTGSGYEQYF	TGTGCCAGCAGTGACCCGTGGACAGGTAGCGGCTACGAGCAGTACTTC
TRBJ2-1	.	TRBV4-2	TRBD1	CASSQEIQGDVNEQFF	TGTGCCAGCAGCCAAGAAATACAGGGGGACGTAAATGAGCAGTTCTTC
TRBJ2-7	.	TRBV6-6	.	CASSSRQGSYEQYF	TGTGCCAGCAGTTCTCGACAAGGGTCCTACGAGCAGTACTTC
TRBJ2-6	.	TRBV5-4	.	CASSLREPGANVLTF	TGTGCCAGCAGCTTACGAGAGCCTGGGGCCAACGTCCTGACTTTC
TRBJ1-2	.	TRBV27	.	CASSFFRGSGYTF	TGTGCCAGCAGTTTTTTTCGGGGATCTGGCTACACCTTC
TRBJ1-2	.	TRBV6-5	.	CASSYSRQVTGYTF	TGTGCCAGCAGTTACTCAAGACAGGTCACTGGCTACACCTTC
TRBJ2-6	.	TRBV7-9	.	CASSLEVNVLTF	TGTGCCAGCAGCTTAGAGGTCAACGTCCTGACTTTC
TRBJ1-2	.	TRBV28	TRBD1	CASSGADRGGYGYTF	TGTGCCAGCTCCGGTGCGGACAGGGGAGGCTATGGCTACACCTTC
TRBJ1-1	.	TRBV29-1	TRBD1	CSVEGTGGAKTEAFF	TGCAGCGTTGAAGGAACAGGGGGCGCAAAGACTGAAGCTTTCTTT
TRBJ1-4	.	TRBV29-1	.	CSVTPGGFNEKLFF	TGCAGCGTAACCCCCGGGGGATTTAATGAAAAACTGTTTTTT
TRBJ2-2	.	TRBV30	.	CAWSRKTGSFPGELFF	TGTGCCTGGAGTAGGAAAACAGGGTCCTTCCCGGGGGAGCTGTTTTTT
TRBJ2-7	once	TRBV28	.	CASSPPRRASRSSYEQYF	TGTGCCAGCAGTCCCCCTAGGAGGGCCTCGAGGAGCTCCTACGAGCAGTACTTC
TRBJ2-3	.	TRBV7-3	.	CASSLRGFPDTQYF	TGTGCCAGCAGCTTACGAGGGTTTCCAGATACGCAGTATTTT
TRBJ2-1	.	TRBV6-5	.	CASSSALPGVGEQFF	TGTGCCAGCAGTTCCGCCTTACCAGGGGTGGGTGAGCAGTTCTTC
TRBJ1-1	.	TRBV5-6	TRBD1	CASSFRRGSYTEAFF	TGTGCCAGCAGCTTCCGCAGGGGGAGTTACACTGAAGCTTTCTTT
TRBJ2-2	.	TRBV9	TRBD2	CASSARREADRELFF	TGTGCCAGCAGCGCGAGGCGGGAGGCCGACCGGGAGCTGTTTTTT
TRBJ1-1	.	TRBV5-4	.	CASSPGQAIKGAEAFF	TGTGCCAGCAGCCCCGGGCAGGCCATCAAAGGGGCTGAAGCTTTCTTT
TRBJ1-2	.	TRBV13	TRBD1	CASSLTGGYGYTF	TGTGCCAGCAGCTTAACAGGGGGCTATGGCTACACCTTC
TRBJ2-3	once	TRBV28	TRBD2	CASSLRRKGLAGVLTQYF	TGTGCCAGCAGTTTACGTCGAAAGGGACTAGCGGGGGTCTTGACGCAGTATTTT